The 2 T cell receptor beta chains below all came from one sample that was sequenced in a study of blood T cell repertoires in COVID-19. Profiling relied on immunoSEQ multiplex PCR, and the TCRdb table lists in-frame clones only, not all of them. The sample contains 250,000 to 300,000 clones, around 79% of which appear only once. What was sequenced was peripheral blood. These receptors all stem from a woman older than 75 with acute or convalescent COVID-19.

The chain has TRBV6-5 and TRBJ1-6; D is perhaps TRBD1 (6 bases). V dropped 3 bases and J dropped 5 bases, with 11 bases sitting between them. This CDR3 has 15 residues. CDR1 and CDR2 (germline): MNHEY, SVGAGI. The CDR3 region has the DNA TGTGCCAGCAGTTATACACAGGGAGATAATTCACCCCTCCACTTT. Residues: CASSYTQGDNSPLHF.

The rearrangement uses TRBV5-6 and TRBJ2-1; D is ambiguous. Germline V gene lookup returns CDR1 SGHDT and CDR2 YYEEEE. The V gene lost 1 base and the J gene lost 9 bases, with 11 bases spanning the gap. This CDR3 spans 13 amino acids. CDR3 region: CASSLTGFTEQFF. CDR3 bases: TGTGCCAGCAGCTTGACCGGGTTCACTGAGCAGTTCTTC.